The 17 T cell receptor beta chains listed next were all sequenced from one sample in a study of technical replicates of blood from several donors. Here immunoSEQ multiplex PCR was the method, and the copy in TCRdb shows in-frame clones only, minus some. This sample has 44,000 or so clones; about 93% occur once, and the top ten carry 3.9%. Specimen: PBMCs. The receptors shown here come from a human donor in good health. Some clones in this sample may be carry-over from other donors' samples.

The rearrangement joins TRBV11-2 to TRBJ2-7; D gene ambiguous. There are 12 residues in the CDR3. Per germline, CDR1 SGHAT and CDR2 FQNNGV. The ends were cut back, 0 bases at V and 4 bases at J, with 4 bases in the middle. As DNA, the CDR3 is TGTGCCAGCAGCTTAGATCAATACGAGCAGTACTTC. It specifies CASSLDQYEQYF.

In DNA, the CDR3 is TGTGCCAGCAGCGCATACAGGAGCTCCTACGAGCAGTACTTC. Translating gives CASSAYRSSYEQYF. J is TRBJ2-7 and V is TRBV7-2, with D maybe TRBD1 (5 bases). Trimming stripped 5 bases from V and 0 bases from J, with 11 bases between. Germline CDR1 SGHTA, CDR2 FQGNSA. The CDR3 runs 14 residues.

The rearrangement uses TRBV28 and TRBJ2-7; TRBD2 might be the D (7 bases). V was trimmed by 10 bases and J by 4 bases, leaving 11 bases between them. This CDR3 comprises 11 residues. Germline V gene sequence: CDR1 MDHEN, CDR2 SYDVKM. Written as DNA, the CDR3 is TGTGCCAAGGGAGGGGGGTACGAGCAGTACTTC. Encoded protein: CAKGGGYEQYF.

This rearrangement joins TRBV27 to TRBJ2-7; TRBD1 aligns across 12 bases. Germline V gives CDR1 MNHEY, CDR2 SMNVEV (reference sequence). The V and J ends lost 2 bases and 7 bases, in that order; junction bases with no gene match: 21. This CDR3 has 20 residues. The CDR3 DNA reads as TGTGCCAGCAGTTTAAATTATTGGGACAGGGGGCCCCTAGGGACTTGGGAGCAGTACTTC. Its translation: CASSLNYWDRGPLGTWEQYF.

The CDR3 reads CASSGRDQSTDTQYF. Here the CDR3 DNA reads TGTGCCAGCAGTGGGCGGGACCAATCCACAGATACGCAGTATTTT. V and J are TRBV6-5 and TRBJ2-3, with D possibly TRBD2 on 6 matching bases. From germline, CDR1 is MNHEY and CDR2 SVGAGI. This CDR3 is 15 amino acids long. The V end was cut by 5 bases, the J end by 2 bases, with 14 bases between.

This clone came up once. The rearrangement uses TRBV6-6 and TRBJ2-3; D not certain. The CDR3 spans 12 residues. Trimming took off 6 bases at V and 0 bases at J, with 4 bases between the two ends. From germline, CDR1 is MNHNY and CDR2 SVGAGI (reference sequence). The DNA of the CDR3 is TGTGCCAGCAGCCAAAGCACAGATACGCAGTATTTT. It specifies CASSQSTDTQYF.

This clone was detected once. The chain joins TRBV10-3 to TRBJ2-7, with D tentatively TRBD2 (5 bases). The V end lost 10 bases, the J end lost 0 bases, and 10 bases lay between the germline ends. The CDR3 length is 12 residues. Germline-derived CDR1 and CDR2 are ENHRY and SYGVKD. CDR3 residues: CARENNSYEQYF. CDR3 sequence (DNA): TGTGCCAGGGAGAACAACTCCTACGAGCAGTACTTC.

The chain links TRBV18 to TRBJ1-5; D unclear. Trimming removed 5 bases from V and 0 bases from J, with 11 bases in between. Germline CDR1 is KGHSH and CDR2 is LQKENI. CDR3 length equals 15 residues. The CDR3 nucleotides read TGTGCCAGCTCAGGCAGTGGGAGTAGCAATCAGCCCCAGCATTTT. Amino acid sequence: CASSGSGSSNQPQHF. Looking up the rest from reference TRBV18 and TRBJ1-5 gives the full variable domain: NAGVMQNPRHLVRRRGQEARLRCSPMKGHSHVYWYRQLPEEGLKFMVYLQKENIIDESGMPKERFSAEFPKEGPSILRIQQVVRGDSAAYFCASSGSGSSNQPQHFGDGTRLSIL.

V gene TRBV5-1 combines with J gene TRBJ2-7, with TRBD2 matching 9 bases. Trimming at V came to 4 bases and at J to 6 bases, leaving 11 bases not matched to a gene. The CDR3 has 15 amino acids. The germline V gene has CDR1 SGHRS and CDR2 YFSETQ. The CDR3: CASSPSGTSFSEQYF. The CDR3 nucleotides are TGCGCCAGCAGCCCGAGCGGGACTAGCTTTTCCGAGCAGTACTTC.

Only one count was recorded for this clone. The chain recombines TRBV5-1 with TRBJ2-7, with 9 bases that match TRBD1. Germline loops: CDR1 SGHRS, CDR2 YFSETQ. The CDR3 extends over 16 amino acids. Trimming removed 0 bases from V and 5 bases from J; junction bases left unmatched: 9. The CDR3 loop reads CASSLGAGTGRDEQYF. CDR3 in DNA: TGCGCCAGCAGCTTGGGGGCCGGGACAGGGCGCGACGAGCAGTACTTC.

The CDR3, as DNA: TGTGCCAGCAGTCCTTCCCTTGGGGAGCTGTTTTTT. This translates into CASSPSLGELFF. The genes are TRBV6-4 and TRBJ2-2; no firm D call. Germline-derived CDR1 and CDR2 are MRHNA and SNTAGT. This CDR3 region has 12 residues. With 5 bases removed from V and 8 bases from J, the gap between germline ends came to 9 bases.

This sequence joins TRBV6-1 and TRBJ2-7; 11 positions match TRBD1. V trimming: 6 bases; J trimming: 3 bases; junction bases outside the gene matches: 7. CDR1 MNHNS and CDR2 SASEGT come from the germline V gene. The CDR3 consists of 15 residues. Here the CDR3 DNA reads TGTGCCAGCAGCCCCGGAGGGACAGGGGGCTACGAGCAGTACTTC. The encoded protein is CASSPGGTGGYEQYF.

V and J are TRBV4-1 and TRBJ1-2; D gene unclear. Germline loops: CDR1 MGHRA, CDR2 YSYEKL. V was cut by 3 bases and J by 4 bases, with 15 bases left in between. This CDR3 contains 15 residues. For the CDR3, the DNA is TGCGCCAGCAGCCACGAACTTAAATCGGGCTATGGCTACACCTTC. Amino acids: CASSHELKSGYGYTF.

CDR3 region: CASSQERAVRVDSPLHF. The CDR3 coding sequence is TGCGCCAGCAGCCAAGAGAGGGCGGTGAGGGTCGATTCACCCCTCCACTTT. This chain joins TRBV4-3 and TRBJ1-6; D not resolved. This CDR3 is built from 17 residues. Between the trimmed V and J ends, which lost 0 bases and 8 bases, there was a span of 17 bases. The germline CDR1 and CDR2 sequences are LGHNA and YSLEER.

The chain combines TRBV6-5 with TRBJ1-2; 9 nucleotides agree with TRBD1. Unmatched junction bases numbered 18, after V lost 11 bases and J lost 8 bases. CDR1 is MNHEY, CDR2 SVGAGI, per germline. The CDR3 extends over 15 amino acids. This CDR3 reads CAASGTGLFKGGYTF. The CDR3 DNA sequence: TGTGCCGCAAGCGGGACAGGGCTCTTTAAGGGGGGCTACACCTTC.

CDR3 sequence: CAWSVGGGKGADTQYF. The CDR3 bases are TGTGCCTGGAGTGTCGGGGGGGGGAAGGGAGCAGATACGCAGTATTTT. This chain uses TRBV30 with TRBJ2-3; TRBD2 matches at 8 bases. This CDR3 contains 16 residues. V trimming: 0 bases; J trimming: 4 bases; junction bases outside the gene matches: 9. Germline assignment: CDR1 GTSNPN and CDR2 SVGIG (reference sequence).

The gene calls are TRBV10-3 and TRBJ2-1, with a weak D call TRBD2 (6 bases). V was pared by 4 bases and J by 8 bases, with 9 bases between. The germline CDR1 and CDR2 sequences are ENHRY and SYGVKD. CDR3 length: 12 amino acids. The CDR3 region is CAISGGDYEQFF. CDR3 DNA sequence: TGTGCCATCAGTGGGGGGGATTATGAGCAGTTCTTC.